The 5 T cell receptor beta chains presented below share a single source sample, sequenced in a study of blood T cell repertoires in COVID-19. Libraries were prepared by immunoSEQ multiplex PCR; TCRdb keeps only in-frame clonotypes and omits some of them. The table shows around 200,000 clones, with roughly 82% occurring only once. The source material was PBMCs or T cells enriched from blood (not recorded which). The receptors stem from a man in his forties with acute COVID-19.

The chain uses TRBV24-1 and TRBJ1-4, with 7 nucleotides matching TRBD1. This CDR3 has 17 amino acids. With 3 bases clipped from V and 6 bases from J, the junction kept 12 bases outside the gene matches. Germline V gene data show CDR1 as KGHDR and CDR2 as SFDVKD. CDR3 nucleotides: TGTGCCACCAGTGATAGTCCGTGGACAGGCGGTGATGAAAAACTGTTTTTT. This translates into CATSDSPWTGGDEKLFF.

The chain has TRBV27 and TRBJ2-1, with D uncertain. The germline gives CDR1 MNHEY, CDR2 SMNVEV (reference sequence). This CDR3 contains 12 residues. V gave up 8 bases and J gave up 3 bases, with 8 bases separating them. The CDR3 bases are TGTGCCAGCTCGACACGCTACAATGAGCAGTTCTTC. It yields the protein CASSTRYNEQFF.

The chain combines TRBV28 with TRBJ1-2, with unresolved D. V lost 2 bases to trimming and J lost 5 bases, with 6 bases between them. Germline CDR1 and CDR2: MDHEN and SYDVKM. The CDR3 consists of 12 residues. The CDR3 region has the DNA TGTGCCAGCAGTTTAACTCTATATGGCTACACCTTC. Translated, it gives CASSLTLYGYTF.

The J gene is TRBJ2-7, the V gene TRBV28; 7 bases match TRBD1. The germline CDR1 and CDR2 sequences are MDHEN and SYDVKM. V was clipped by 5 bases and J by 4 bases; unmatched bases: 8. The CDR3 is 14 amino acids. The CDR3 DNA follows: TGTGCCAGCAGTGTAGACAGGGAAGTTTACGAGCAGTACTTC. Amino acid sequence: CASSVDREVYEQYF.

This sequence joins TRBV7-3 and TRBJ2-1; TRBD2 is a possible D gene (6 bases). The germline CDR1 and CDR2 sequences are SGHTA and FQGTGA. The V and J ends lost 5 bases and 9 bases respectively, with 11 bases between them. The CDR3 covers 12 residues. The CDR3 DNA is TGTGCCAGCAGCCTTTCCGGGGGTGAGCAGTTCTTC. Translated, it gives CASSLSGGEQFF.